This T cell receptor beta chain originates from a study of blood T cell repertoires in COVID-19. Per the original data handling: For nucleated cells, counts were estimated from reference gene primer amplification. Here immunoSEQ multiplex PCR was the method, and the copy in TCRdb shows in-frame clones only, minus some. D and trimming were read from the DNA, whereas the V and J calls and clone size are those reported in that table. The repertoire consists of fewer than 350,000 clones, with roughly 87% occurring once and the leading ten covering roughly 6.2%. With V trimmed by 4 bases and J by 3 bases, 3 bases remained unmatched. The CDR3 covers 15 residues. CDR1 SGHDN and CDR2 FVKESK come from the germline V gene. In Cohort 3, a recovered donor had either two negative PCRs, clearance, or symptom resolution.

This clonotype originated in a woman aged 40 to 50 who had recovered from COVID-19. The gene calls are TRBV14 and TRBJ1-4, with 9 bases identical to TRBD1. Sequencing used PBMCs or T cells enriched from blood (not recorded which). CDR3 DNA: TGTGCCAGCAGCCCCCGGGACAGGGCTAATGAAAAACTGTTTTTT. Its protein is CASSPRDRANEKLFF.